These T cell receptor beta chains were read from a single sample in a study of cytomegalovirus exposure and HLA in healthy donors. Some clones are missing from TCRdb's copy, which holds only in-frame ones; the method was immunoSEQ multiplex PCR. The top ten clones hold 3.6% of a sample with fewer than 40,000 clones, approximately 80% of them seen once. The material sequenced was PBMCs. These receptors all come from a woman younger than 30 in good health and CMV-seronegative. The CDR3 runs from the conserved cysteine through the conserved F or W. The D gene is left open where the match is weak. The size entry is marked missing in some rows and otherwise reads once, few, many or a size class.

V	D	J	size	DNA	CDR3
TRBV7-9	TRBD2	TRBJ2-3	once	TGTGCCAGCAGCCCTGGGGCTAGCGGGGGGCCGGATACGCAGTATTTT	CASSPGASGGPDTQYF
TRBV7-7	.	TRBJ2-2	.	TGTGCCAGCAGTTGTTGGGCAGGGGCCCCGCGCGACACCGGGGAGCTGTTTTTT	CASSCWAGAPRDTGELFF
TRBV4-3	.	TRBJ1-1	few	TGCGCCAGCAGCCAAGAACTTCGGGGGAGTTTCACTGAAGCTTTCTTT	CASSQELRGSFTEAFF
TRBV28	TRBD2	TRBJ2-7	.	TGTGCCAGCAGACGCACTAGCGGGAGAGTCTACGAGCAGTACTTC	CASRRTSGRVYEQYF
TRBV6-5	.	TRBJ1-1	few	TGTGCCAGCAGTTTTCCCCGGCGTGGCGGGGACACTGAAGCTTTCTTT	CASSFPRRGGDTEAFF
TRBV27	TRBD1	TRBJ1-1	once	TGTGCCAGCAGTCCAAACCACAGGGGGCCGATTGAAGCTTTCTTT	CASSPNHRGPIEAFF
TRBV9	TRBD2	TRBJ2-1	.	TGTGCCAGCAGCGTAGATCTAGCGGGGTGGAATGAGCAGTTCTTC	CASSVDLAGWNEQFF
TRBV30	.	TRBJ1-5	.	TGTGCCTGGGAACGACAGAGCAATCAGCCCCAGCATTTT	CAWERQSNQPQHF
TRBV14	.	TRBJ2-7	.	TGTGCCAGCAGCCAAGATCAGGGTATCCCCTACGAGCAGTACTTC	CASSQDQGIPYEQYF
TRBV6-1	.	TRBJ1-5	.	TGTGCCAGCGAGTGGGAAGAGGCGGGATATCAGCCCCAGCATTTT	CASEWEEAGYQPQHF
TRBV19	.	TRBJ2-7	once	TGTGCCAGTAGTATAGGAGAGACAGAGCAGTACTTC	CASSIGETEQYF
TRBV15	.	TRBJ2-1	.	TGTGCCACCAGCAGCCTCGGGGGTACTCGCTCCTACAATGAGCAGTTCTTC	CATSSLGGTRSYNEQFF
TRBV29-1	TRBD2	TRBJ2-7	.	TGCAGCGTTGAAAATCCGTTAGCGGGAGAGTACGAGCAGTACTTC	CSVENPLAGEYEQYF
TRBV5-6	TRBD2	TRBJ2-1	.	TGTGCCAGCAGCTTTCCCCCCGGTGCGGGAGGAAATGAGCAGTTCTTC	CASSFPPGAGGNEQFF
TRBV7-8	.	TRBJ2-2	.	TGTGCCAGCAGCGTGCGGACACCATCGAACACCGGGGAGCTGTTTTTT	CASSVRTPSNTGELFF
TRBV28	TRBD1	TRBJ1-4	.	TGTGCCAGCAGTTTGAGCAGGGGGAGTGATGAAAAACTGTTTTTT	CASSLSRGSDEKLFF
TRBV6-6	TRBD1	TRBJ1-1	.	TGTGCCAGCAGTACCCAGGGGGGCACTGAAGCTTTCTTT	CASSTQGGTEAFF
TRBV9	TRBD2	TRBJ2-3	.	TGTGCCAGCAGCGACGAGCGGGGGGGCACAGATACGCAGTATTTT	CASSDERGGTDTQYF
TRBV19	.	TRBJ1-5	.	TGTGCCAGTAGTCCGACCAGGGGTCAGCCCCAGCATTTT	CASSPTRGQPQHF
TRBV27	TRBD2	TRBJ2-1	.	TGTGCCAGCAGTTTATCGAAAGCGGGAGCCCCGGGAAATGAGCAGTTCTTC	CASSLSKAGAPGNEQFF
TRBV19	.	TRBJ1-1	few	TGTGCCAGTAGTATATGGGCAGCCATGAACACTGAAGCTTTCTTT	CASSIWAAMNTEAFF
TRBV5-1	.	TRBJ2-1	once	TGCGCCAGCACCACTTCTCCTTTCAATGAGCAGTTCTTC	CASTTSPFNEQFF